This T cell receptor (beta chain) originates from a study of T cell responses to AZD1222 COVID-19 vaccine. Study overall: Pooling covered second doses at about 4 or about 12 weeks.

The data were produced by immunoSEQ multiplex PCR, yet TCRdb's version contains in-frame clones alone and is incomplete. The sample holds approximately 150,000 clones, approximately 90% seen once. CDR1 SGHRS and CDR2 YFSETQ come from the germline V gene. The CDR3 contains 17 residues. V gave up 1 base and J gave up 2 bases, with 19 bases separating them. Sequenced here: peripheral blood, sampled on day 0 of AZD1222 vaccination. This chain uses TRBV5-1 with TRBJ2-7, with a possible D match to TRBD2 (6 bases). This clonotype was obtained from an adult in good health. This CDR3 is CASSLYGGNHPPYEQYF. For the CDR3, the DNA is TGCGCCAGCAGCTTGTACGGCGGGAACCACCCTCCCTACGAGCAGTACTTC.